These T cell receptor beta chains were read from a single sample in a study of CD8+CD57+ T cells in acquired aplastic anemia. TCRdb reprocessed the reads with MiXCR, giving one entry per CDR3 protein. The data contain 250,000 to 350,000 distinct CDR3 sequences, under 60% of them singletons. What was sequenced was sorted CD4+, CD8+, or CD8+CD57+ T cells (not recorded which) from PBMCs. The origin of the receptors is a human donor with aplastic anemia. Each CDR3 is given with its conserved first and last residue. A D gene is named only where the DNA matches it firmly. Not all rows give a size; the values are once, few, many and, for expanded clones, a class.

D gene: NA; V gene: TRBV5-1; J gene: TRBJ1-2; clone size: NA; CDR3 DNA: TGCGCCAGCAACGGCGGGGCCGGCTACACCTTC; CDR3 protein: CASNGGAGYTF
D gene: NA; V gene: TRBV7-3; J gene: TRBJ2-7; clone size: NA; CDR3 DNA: TGTGCCAGCAGCCCTGACAGGCGCTCCTACGAGCAGTACTTC; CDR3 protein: CASSPDRRSYEQYF
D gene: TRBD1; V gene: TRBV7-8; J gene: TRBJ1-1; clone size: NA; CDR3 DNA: TGTGCCAGCAGCTTAGAGACAGGGATTACTGAAGCTTTCTTT; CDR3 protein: CASSLETGITEAFF
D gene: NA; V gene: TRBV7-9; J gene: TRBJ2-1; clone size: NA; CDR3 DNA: TGTGCCAGCAGAACCGGGTCCATCGAACAGTTCTTC; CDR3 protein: CASRTGSIEQFF
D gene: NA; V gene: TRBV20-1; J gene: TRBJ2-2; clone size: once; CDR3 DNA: TGCAGTGCTAGAGGGGGGTTCACCGGGGAGCTGTTTTTT; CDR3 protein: CSARGGFTGELFF
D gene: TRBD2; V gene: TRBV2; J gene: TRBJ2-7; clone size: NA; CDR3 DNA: TGTGCCAGCAGTGAAGGGACTAGCGGCTACGAGCAGTACTTC; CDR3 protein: CASSEGTSGYEQYF
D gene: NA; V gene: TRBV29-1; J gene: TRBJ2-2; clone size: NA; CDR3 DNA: TGCAGCGTTTACGGGGCCGGGGAGCTGTTTTTT; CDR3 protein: CSVYGAGELFF
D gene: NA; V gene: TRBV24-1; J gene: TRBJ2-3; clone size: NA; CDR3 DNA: TGTGCCACCAGTGATGCTGGGGGCACAGATACGCAGTATTTT; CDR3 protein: CATSDAGGTDTQYF
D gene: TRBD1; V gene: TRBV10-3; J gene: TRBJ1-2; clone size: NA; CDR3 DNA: TGTGCCATCGGCCTCCGGGACAGGGAGTACGGCTACACCTTC; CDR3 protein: CAIGLRDREYGYTF
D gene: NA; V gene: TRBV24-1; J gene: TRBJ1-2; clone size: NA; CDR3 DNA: TGTGCCACCAGTGATTTCGCGGGGATAGGCTACACCTTC; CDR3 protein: CATSDFAGIGYTF
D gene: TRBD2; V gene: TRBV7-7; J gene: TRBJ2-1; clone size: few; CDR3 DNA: TGTGCTAGCAGCTTAGCGGGTACGACTGAGCAGTTCTTC; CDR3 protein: CASSLAGTTEQFF
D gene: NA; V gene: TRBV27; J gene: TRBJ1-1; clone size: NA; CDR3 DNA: TGTGCCAGCCGAGGGACAACTGAAGCTTTCTTT; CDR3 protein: CASRGTTEAFF
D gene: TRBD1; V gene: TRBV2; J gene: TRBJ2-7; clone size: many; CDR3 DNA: TGTGCCAGCACCGGACAGGATATTGAGCAGTACTTC; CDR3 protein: CASTGQDIEQYF
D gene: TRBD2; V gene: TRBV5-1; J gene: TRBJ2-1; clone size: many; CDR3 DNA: TGCGCCAGCAGCCCGGGCGATAGCGGGAGCTTTTACAATGAGCAGTTCTTC; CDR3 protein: CASSPGDSGSFYNEQFF
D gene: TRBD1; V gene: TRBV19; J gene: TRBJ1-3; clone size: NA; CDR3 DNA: TGTGCCAGTAGCCGAGGGACAGGGAGCTCTGGAAACACCATATATTTT; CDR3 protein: CASSRGTGSSGNTIYF
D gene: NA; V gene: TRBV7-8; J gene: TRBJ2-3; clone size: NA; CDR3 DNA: TGTGCCAGCAGGAGGACAGAGATCACAGATACGCAGTATTTT; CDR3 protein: CASRRTEITDTQYF
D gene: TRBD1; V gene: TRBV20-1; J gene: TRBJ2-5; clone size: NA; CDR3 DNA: TGCAGTGCCCGGATATGGGACAGGCAAGAGACCCAGTACTTC; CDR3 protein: CSARIWDRQETQYF
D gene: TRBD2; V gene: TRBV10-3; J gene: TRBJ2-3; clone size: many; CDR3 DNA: TGTGCCATCAGTGCCAAGACTAGCGGGAGCACAGATACGCAGTATTTT; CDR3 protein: CAISAKTSGSTDTQYF
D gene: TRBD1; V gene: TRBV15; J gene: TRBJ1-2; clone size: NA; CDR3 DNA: TGTGCCACCAGCTCGGCACAGGGGGCGTATGGCTACACCTTC; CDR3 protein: CATSSAQGAYGYTF
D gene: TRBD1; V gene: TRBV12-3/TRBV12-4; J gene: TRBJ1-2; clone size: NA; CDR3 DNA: TGTGCCAGCAGTGAGTACAGGGGAGGCTACACCTTC; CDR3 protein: CASSEYRGGYTF
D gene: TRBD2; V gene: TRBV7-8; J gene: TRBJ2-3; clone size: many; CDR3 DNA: TGTGCCACCCGAACCGGGACTAGCCGAGATACGCAGTATTTT; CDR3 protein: CATRTGTSRDTQYF
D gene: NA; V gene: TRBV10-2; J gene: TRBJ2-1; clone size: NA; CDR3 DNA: TGCGCCAGCAGGTCCCCCTTTGCTCATTGCAGCTTGACCGCAGGGGCCAGCTGCAATGAGCAGTTCTTC; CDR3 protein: CASRSPFAHCSLTAGASCNEQFF
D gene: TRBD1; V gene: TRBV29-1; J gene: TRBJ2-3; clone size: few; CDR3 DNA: TGCAGCGTTGATGACAGGGACCCAGATACGCAGTATTTT; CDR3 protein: CSVDDRDPDTQYF
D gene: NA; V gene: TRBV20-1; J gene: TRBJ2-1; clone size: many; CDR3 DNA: TGCAGTGCGAAGGATAGTTCTCAGAGGTCCTACAATGAGCAGTTCTTC; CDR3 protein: CSAKDSSQRSYNEQFF
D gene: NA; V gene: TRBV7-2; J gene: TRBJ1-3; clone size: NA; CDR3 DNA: TGTGCCAGCAGCTTAGGCAGCCTCGGAAACACCATATATTTT; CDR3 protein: CASSLGSLGNTIYF